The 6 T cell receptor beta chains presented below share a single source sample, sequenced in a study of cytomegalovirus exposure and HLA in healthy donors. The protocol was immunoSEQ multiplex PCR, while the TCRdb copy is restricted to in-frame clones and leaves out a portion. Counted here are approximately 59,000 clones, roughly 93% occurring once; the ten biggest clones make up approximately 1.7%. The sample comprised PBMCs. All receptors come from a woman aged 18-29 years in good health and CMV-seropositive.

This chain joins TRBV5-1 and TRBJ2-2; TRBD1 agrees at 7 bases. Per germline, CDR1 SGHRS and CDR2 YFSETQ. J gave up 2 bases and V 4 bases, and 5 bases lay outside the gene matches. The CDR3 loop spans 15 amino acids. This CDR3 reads CASSRGQPNTGELFF. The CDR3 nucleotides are TGCGCCAGCAGCCGGGGACAGCCCAACACCGGGGAGCTGTTTTTT.

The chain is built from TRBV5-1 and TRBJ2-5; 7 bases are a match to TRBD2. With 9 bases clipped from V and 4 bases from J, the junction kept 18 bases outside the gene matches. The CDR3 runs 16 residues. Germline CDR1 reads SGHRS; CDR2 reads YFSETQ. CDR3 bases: TGCGCCACCTCGTTTGGGGAGGACGGGAGGCGAGAGACCCAGTACTTC. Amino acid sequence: CATSFGEDGRRETQYF.

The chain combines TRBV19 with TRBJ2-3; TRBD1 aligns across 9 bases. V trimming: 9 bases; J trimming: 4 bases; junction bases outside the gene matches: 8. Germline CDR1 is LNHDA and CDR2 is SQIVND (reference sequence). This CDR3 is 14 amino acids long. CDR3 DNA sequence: TGTGCCAGCGCGGACAGGGGTTTTTCAGATACGCAGTATTTT. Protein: CASADRGFSDTQYF.

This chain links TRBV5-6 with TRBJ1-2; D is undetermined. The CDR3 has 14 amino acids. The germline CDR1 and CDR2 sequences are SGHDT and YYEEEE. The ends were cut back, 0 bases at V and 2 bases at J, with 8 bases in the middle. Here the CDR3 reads CASSLGRRNYGYTF. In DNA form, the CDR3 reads TGTGCCAGCAGCTTGGGACGGAGAAACTATGGCTACACCTTC.

The CDR3: CASSPLRKHSNQPQHF. The CDR3 nucleotides are TGTGCCAGCAGTCCCCTCCGCAAACATAGCAATCAGCCCCAGCATTTT. This chain links TRBV27 with TRBJ1-5; D ambiguous. V was shortened by 5 bases and J by 0 bases, with 14 bases between the two germline ends. The CDR3 covers 16 residues. Germline values: CDR1 MNHEY, CDR2 SMNVEV (reference sequence).

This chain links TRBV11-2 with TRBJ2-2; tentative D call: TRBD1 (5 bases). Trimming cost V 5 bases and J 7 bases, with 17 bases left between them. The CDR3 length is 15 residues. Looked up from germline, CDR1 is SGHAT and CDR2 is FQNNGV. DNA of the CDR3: TGTGCCAGCAGCAATACAGGAATGAGTGGCGGGGAGCTGTTTTTT. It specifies CASSNTGMSGGELFF.